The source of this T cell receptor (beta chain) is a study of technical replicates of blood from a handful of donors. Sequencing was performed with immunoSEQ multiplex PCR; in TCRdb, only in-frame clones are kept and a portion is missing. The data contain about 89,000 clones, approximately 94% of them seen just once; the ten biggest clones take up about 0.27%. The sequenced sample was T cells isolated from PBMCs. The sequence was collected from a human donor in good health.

The CDR3 DNA follows: TGTGCCAGCAGCTTAGTCGCCTCCAGAGAGACCCAGTACTTC. This codes for CASSLVASRETQYF. The chain employs TRBV7-9 and TRBJ2-5; D gene ambiguous. V was cut by 1 base and J by 4 bases, with 10 bases left in between. From germline, CDR1 is SEHNR and CDR2 FQNEAQ (reference sequence). This CDR3 is 14 amino acids long.